This TCR beta chain is drawn from a study of cytomegalovirus exposure and HLA in healthy donors. Worth noting for this clone: Its antigen remains unknown.

Notes on the study in general: Sequencing artifact likely explains a cluster of highly shared sequence variants. Fewer N-insertions (relative to the roughly 700-donor mean) were reportedly seen in an Asian-associated ancestry cluster in a later analysis. A link between a missense DCLRE1C variant and TCR beta V- and J-gene trimming emerged from a later analysis.

CDR3 size: 16 residues. Germline CDR1 SGHDN, CDR2 FVKESK. V lost 3 bases to trimming and J lost 2 bases, with 16 bases between them. Both 60 Vbeta primers and 13 Jbeta primers went into the PCR. In the authors' methods: A later analysis counted around 74 million unique TCR beta chains, around 12 million shared. TCRdb's table, derived via immunoSEQ multiplex PCR, lists solely in-frame clones and lacks some. From that table come the V and J calls and clone size; the DNA was used to work out D and trimming. The data contain over 90,000 clones, around three quarters of them singletons. The receptor was isolated from a man aged 50 to 59 in good health and CMV-seropositive. The rearrangement joins TRBV14 to TRBJ2-5, with TRBD1 as a possible D gene (5 bases). The sequencing sample was made of PBMCs. The CDR3 loop reads CASSHWGRPQQETQYF. CDR3 nucleotide sequence: TGTGCCAGCAGCCATTGGGGCCGCCCCCAACAAGAGACCCAGTACTTC.